The entry that follows covers one TCR beta chain sequence. These data belong to a study of blood T cell repertoires in COVID-19. Study-level background: Acute and convalescent COVID-19 specimens originated in the United States, Italy and Spain. The analysed material was cDNA or gDNA that came from T cells, B-cell-depleted T cells, or PBMCs.

Authors' data handling: Amplifying reference gene primers gave estimates of nucleated cell counts. This table comes from immunoSEQ multiplex PCR, and its TCRdb copy is limited to in-frame clones, with some not included. From that table come the V and J calls and clone size; the DNA was used to work out D and trimming. The sample gives 95,000 to 150,000 clones, 88% of which show up once; 0.88% is in the top ten. The CDR3 length is 18 residues. Germline assignment: CDR1 KGHDR and CDR2 SFDVKD. J was trimmed by 5 bases and V by 3 bases; bases with no gene match: 12. The sequenced material came from peripheral blood. The chain is built from TRBV24-1 and TRBJ2-3; 11 bases map to TRBD1. The TCR was taken from a woman aged 45-65 years with active or convalescent COVID-19. CDR3 protein: CATSDQRGQGDIGDTQYF. In DNA, the CDR3 is TGTGCCACCAGTGATCAACGGGGACAGGGGGACATTGGAGATACGCAGTATTTT.